This TCR beta chain was observed in a study of T cell responses to AZD1222 COVID-19 vaccine. Study summary: Second doses were pooled across both intervals (about 4 or about 12 weeks). Notes on the study in general: After two AZD1222 doses, spike-specific TCR breadth and depth rose versus day 0. A mostly white British donor set with more females was recruited, and clonal diversity was possibly underestimated. There were vaccine-associated CD4 TCRs across spike, dominant at 160-218 and 743-854.

Only in-frame clones appear in the TCRdb table, and some are missing; sequencing was by immunoSEQ multiplex PCR. Here the sample spans about 99,000 clones, roughly 87% being singletons. Regarding this clone: Antigen specificity is unknown.

V lost 0 bases, J lost 6 bases, and 11 bases lay in between. Germline V gives CDR1 SEHNR, CDR2 FQNEAQ (reference sequence). CDR3 length: 14 amino acids. The rearrangement joins TRBV7-9 to TRBJ2-5; the D call may be TRBD1 or TRBD2 (5 bases each). The sample in question was peripheral blood, obtained on day 0 of AZD1222 vaccination. This receptor was identified in an adult in good health. The CDR3 DNA reads TGTGCCAGCAGCTTAGCGGGGGTGAGCCAGACCCAGTACTTC. Translation gives CASSLAGVSQTQYF.